The 25 T cell receptor beta chains in this list originate from one sample, sequenced in a study of blood T cell repertoires in COVID-19. Profiled with immunoSEQ multiplex PCR; TCRdb holds only in-frame clones, not every one. Of tens of thousands of clones in the sample, around 80% were seen once. The sequencing sample was made of peripheral blood. The receptors originated from a man in his sixties with active or convalescent COVID-19.

This clone has just one count. V and J are TRBV12-5 and TRBJ2-1; 7 bases match TRBD1. The V segment lost 6 bases and the J segment 10 bases; nucleotides outside the gene matches: 6. The CDR3 has 12 amino acids. The germline gives CDR1 LGHNT, CDR2 FRNRAP. This CDR3 reads CASGLTGVEQFF. The DNA for the CDR3 is TGTGCTAGTGGCCTCACAGGGGTCGAGCAGTTCTTC.

The gene calls are TRBV19 and TRBJ1-5; D gene unclear. CDR1 LNHDA and CDR2 SQIVND come from the germline V gene (reference sequence). This CDR3 region has 16 residues. Trimming shortened V by 7 bases and J by 2 bases, and 18 bases separated the two germline ends. This CDR3 reads CASKGVGFEGNQPQHF. The CDR3 coding sequence is TGTGCCAGTAAAGGCGTTGGGTTCGAGGGCAATCAGCCCCAGCATTTT.

The CDR3 sequence: CASSIEAPDTQYF. CDR3 sequence (DNA): TGTGCCAGTAGTATAGAGGCCCCAGATACGCAGTATTTT. This rearrangement joins TRBV19 to TRBJ2-3; no clear D. This CDR3 region has 13 residues. The V gene's germline CDR1 is LNHDA and CDR2 SQIVND (reference sequence). V dropped 0 bases and J dropped 4 bases, with 5 bases sitting between them. Full variable domain (rest looked up from reference TRBV19 and TRBJ2-3): DGGITQSPKYLFRKEGQNVTLSCEQNLNHDAMYWYRQDPGQGLRLIYYSQIVNDFQKGDIAEGYSVSREKKESFPLTVTSAQKNPTAFYLCASSIEAPDTQYFGPGTRLTVL.

The V and J genes are TRBV9 and TRBJ1-1, with D maybe TRBD1 (5 bases). CDR1 and CDR2 from the germline V gene are SGDLS and YYNGEE. V lost 2 bases, J lost 5 bases, and 22 bases lay in between. The CDR3 has 17 amino acids. The CDR3, as DNA: TGTGCCAGCAGCGTCCCAACCGGGACCGGGGGAGTGACTGAAGCTTTCTTT. This gives the protein CASSVPTGTGGVTEAFF.

V gene TRBV28 combines with J gene TRBJ2-5; TRBD2 agrees at 14 bases. V trimming: 0 bases; J trimming: 1 base; junction bases outside the gene matches: 1. This CDR3 is 17 amino acids long. Germline V gene lookup returns CDR1 MDHEN and CDR2 SYDVKM. This CDR3 is CASSLWTSGGAQETQYF. The CDR3 bases are TGTGCCAGCAGTTTATGGACTAGCGGGGGGGCCCAAGAGACCCAGTACTTC.

This clone was counted between two and nine times. J is TRBJ1-2 and V is TRBV11-2; D perhaps matches TRBD1 (5 bases). The V and J ends lost 8 bases and 4 bases respectively, with 8 bases between them. This CDR3 has 11 amino acids. The germline V gene has CDR1 SGHAT and CDR2 FQNNGV. This CDR3 is CASGAFYGYTF. The CDR3 nucleotides are TGTGCCAGCGGGGCTTTCTATGGCTACACCTTC.

The chain links TRBV3-1 (or the pseudogene TRBV3-2) to TRBJ1-3; D is ambiguous. Germline V gives CDR1 LGHDT, CDR2 YNNKEL (reference sequence). V was clipped by 3 bases and J by 3 bases, with 9 bases between them. CDR3 length: 14 residues. CDR3 in amino acids: CASSHLTGGNTIYF. The CDR3 DNA is TGTGCCAGCAGCCATTTGACGGGTGGAAACACCATATATTTT.

The chain couples TRBV7-3 to TRBJ2-7; D remains ambiguous. Per germline, CDR1 SGHTA and CDR2 FQGTGA. The CDR3 runs 15 residues. V lost 1 base to trimming and J lost 3 bases, with 13 bases between them. CDR3 nucleotides: TGTGCCAGCAGCTTAAGTGTTGGGCCGAGCTACGAGCAGTACTTC. As protein: CASSLSVGPSYEQYF. The entire variable domain, with the rest obtained from reference TRBV7-3 and TRBJ2-7, is as follows: GAGVSQTPSNKVTEKGKYVELRCDPISGHTALYWYRQSLGQGPEFLIYFQGTGAADDSGLPNDRFFAVRPEGSVSTLKIQRTERGDSAVYLCASSLSVGPSYEQYFGPGTRLTVT.

This chain links TRBV2 with TRBJ1-4, with TRBD1 matching 9 bases. V shed 6 bases, J shed 6 bases, and the junction held 5 bases outside the gene matches. This CDR3 spans 14 amino acids. CDR1 and CDR2 from the germline V gene are SNHLY and FYNNEI. CDR3 sequence: CASSKTGGDEKLFF. Here the CDR3 DNA reads TGTGCCAGCAGCAAGACAGGGGGGGATGAAAAACTGTTTTTT.

The rearrangement links TRBV19 to TRBJ1-1; a possible D gene is TRBD1 (6 bases). V lost 1 base to trimming and J lost 9 bases, with 12 bases between them. The germline gives CDR1 LNHDA, CDR2 SQIVND (reference sequence). There are 13 residues in the CDR3. The CDR3 sequence is CASSIGPGVQAFF. For the CDR3, the DNA is TGTGCCAGTAGTATAGGGCCAGGGGTTCAAGCTTTCTTT. Full variable domain (rest looked up from reference TRBV19 and TRBJ1-1): DGGITQSPKYLFRKEGQNVTLSCEQNLNHDAMYWYRQDPGQGLRLIYYSQIVNDFQKGDIAEGYSVSREKKESFPLTVTSAQKNPTAFYLCASSIGPGVQAFFGQGTRLTVV.

The rearrangement uses TRBV2 and TRBJ1-3, with a possible D match to TRBD1 (5 bases). The CDR3 runs 14 residues. Germline CDR1 SNHLY, CDR2 FYNNEI. V dropped 7 bases and J dropped 0 bases, with 10 bases sitting between them. CDR3 region: CASTGDLSGNTIYF. The CDR3 DNA reads as TGTGCCAGCACGGGGGATCTCTCTGGAAACACCATATATTTT.

This sequence joins TRBV19 and TRBJ1-1; 12 nucleotides match TRBD1. Germline V CDR1 and CDR2: LNHDA, SQIVND (reference sequence). The CDR3 runs 17 residues. V was pared by 7 bases and J by 3 bases, with 12 bases of the junction left unmatched. The CDR3 loop reads CASKYAGQGAGDTEAFF. The DNA for the CDR3 is TGTGCCAGTAAATATGCGGGACAGGGGGCTGGAGACACTGAAGCTTTCTTT.

The chain employs TRBV6-1 and TRBJ1-2, with TRBD1 matching 7 bases. The length of the CDR3 is 13 residues. The trim removed 3 bases at V and 7 bases at J, leaving 5 bases unmatched. Looked up from germline, CDR1 is MNHNS and CDR2 is SASEGT. CDR3 region: CASSDQQGVGYTF. The CDR3 nucleotides read TGTGCCAGCAGTGATCAGCAGGGGGTTGGCTACACCTTC.

J is TRBJ1-4 and V is TRBV12-3 or TRBV12-4; 7 positions match TRBD1. V was pared by 3 bases and J by 14 bases, with 9 bases of the junction left unmatched. The CDR3 sequence is 13 residues long. CDR3 residues: CASSLSDRQWLFF. CDR3 nucleotides: TGTGCCAGCAGTTTGTCGGACAGGCAATGGCTGTTTTTT.

Concerning this clone: The same CDR3 arises from other DNA sequences in this sample as well. V is TRBV5-1 and J is TRBJ2-5, with 12 bases lining up with TRBD2. The germline gives CDR1 SGHRS, CDR2 YFSETQ. The CDR3 totals 15 residues. V gave up 0 bases and J gave up 5 bases; unmatched junction bases: 2. DNA of the CDR3: TGCGCCAGCAGCTTGGCCGGGACTAGCGGGGAGACCCAGTACTTC. Amino acid sequence: CASSLAGTSGETQYF.

Comment on this clone: One end of the junction varies from germline; a read error may be responsible. V is TRBV29-1 and J is TRBJ1-2, with 9 positions matching TRBD1. Germline lookup yields CDR1 SQVTM and CDR2 ANQGSEA. The CDR3 has 12 amino acids. The CDR3 bases are TGCAGCGTCGTAACCAATCCGGGACAGGGTCACTTC. The encoded protein is CSVVTNPGQGHF.

The chain links TRBV18 to TRBJ1-1, with a possible D match to TRBD1 (6 bases). This CDR3 has 14 amino acids. The V gene lost 3 bases and the J gene lost 5 bases, with 13 bases spanning the gap. Per the germline V gene, CDR1 is KGHSH and CDR2 is LQKENI. CDR3 amino acids: CASSPLSGETEAFF. CDR3 DNA sequence: TGTGCCAGCTCACCGCTCTCAGGGGAAACTGAAGCTTTCTTT. Based on the CDR3 plus reference TRBV18 and TRBJ1-1, the full variable domain is NAGVMQNPRHLVRRRGQEARLRCSPMKGHSHVYWYRQLPEEGLKFMVYLQKENIIDESGMPKERFSAEFPKEGPSILRIQQVVRGDSAAYFCASSPLSGETEAFFGQGTRLTVV.

Comments on this clone: The same CDR3 also results from other DNA sequences found in this sample. The rearrangement joins TRBV5-1 to TRBJ1-5, with 7 bases matching TRBD1. Trimming at V came to 1 base and at J to 5 bases, leaving 3 bases not matched to a gene. There are 14 residues in the CDR3. CDR1 and CDR2 from the germline V gene are SGHRS and YFSETQ. CDR3 coding DNA: TGCGCCAGCAGCTTGTACACAGGGGATCAGCCCCAGCATTTT. The encoded protein is CASSLYTGDQPQHF.

This clone was counted between two and nine times. This chain connects TRBV5-1 to TRBJ1-6, with 8 bases aligning to TRBD1. Germline values: CDR1 SGHRS, CDR2 YFSETQ. The junction had 12 bases not matched to a gene; V was cut back by 0 bases and J by 10 bases. This CDR3 comprises 17 residues. The CDR3 spells CASSLERQGALVSPLHF. As DNA, the CDR3 is TGCGCCAGCAGCTTGGAGAGGCAGGGGGCTTTAGTGTCACCCCTCCACTTT.

The V and J genes are TRBV11-2 and TRBJ2-5; the match to TRBD1 covers 7 bases. With 2 bases clipped from V and 2 bases from J, the junction kept 11 bases outside the gene matches. In germline, CDR1 is SGHAT, CDR2 FQNNGV. This CDR3 is built from 17 residues. CDR3 region: CASSLRPRPTGQETQYF. In DNA, the CDR3 is TGTGCCAGCAGCTTAAGACCCCGTCCGACAGGGCAAGAGACCCAGTACTTC.

J is TRBJ1-1 and V is TRBV28, with 7 bases fitting TRBD1. CDR1 and CDR2 from the germline V gene are MDHEN and SYDVKM. The CDR3 runs to 15 residues. V shed 3 bases, J shed 7 bases, and the junction held 11 bases outside the gene matches. As DNA, the CDR3 is TGTGCCAGCAGTTTTACAAGACAGGGTATTGGTGAAGCTTTCTTT. Translation: CASSFTRQGIGEAFF.

DNA of the CDR3: TGTGCCAGCAGCTTTGGGCAAGCGGGGGGGATCGATACGCAGTATTTT. Residues: CASSFGQAGGIDTQYF. The rearrangement joins TRBV11-3 to TRBJ2-3; 10 bases are shared with TRBD2. In germline, CDR1 is SGHNT, CDR2 YENEEA. There are 16 residues in the CDR3. V was clipped by 3 bases and J by 6 bases; unmatched bases: 9. Full variable domain (outside the CDR3, taken from reference TRBV11-3 and TRBJ2-3): EAGVVQSPRYKIIEKKQPVAFWCNPISGHNTLYWYLQNLGQGPELLIRYENEEAVDDSQLPKDRFSAERLKGVDSTLKIQPAELGDSAVYLCASSFGQAGGIDTQYFGPGTRLTVL.

This clone has a single count. The J gene is TRBJ1-4, the V gene TRBV5-1; unclear D gene. Trimming removed 0 bases at V and 4 bases at J, with 7 bases between. From germline, CDR1 is SGHRS and CDR2 YFSETQ. The CDR3 loop spans 14 amino acids. The CDR3 sequence is CASSLGQVNEKLFF. The CDR3 DNA reads TGCGCCAGCAGCTTGGGGCAGGTTAATGAAAAACTGTTTTTT.

The chain employs TRBV4-2 and TRBJ2-1; D not certain. The germline V gene encodes CDR1 LGHNA and CDR2 YNFKEQ. The CDR3 has 14 residues. Between the trimmed V and J ends, which lost 0 bases and 8 bases, there was a span of 11 bases. CDR3 DNA: TGTGCCAGCAGCCAAGATCAATCCCGGGATGAGCAGTTCTTC. Protein product: CASSQDQSRDEQFF.

The genes are TRBV5-1 and TRBJ1-1, with a tentative D call TRBD1 (5 bases). Germline assignment: CDR1 SGHRS and CDR2 YFSETQ. Trimming left V 1 base short and J 4 bases short, with 14 bases between. This CDR3 comprises 15 residues. DNA for the CDR3: TGCGCCAGCAGCTTGATGTCAGGGAAGGGCACTGAAGCTTTCTTT. Protein: CASSLMSGKGTEAFF.